The 13 T cell receptor beta chains in this list originate from one sample, sequenced in a study of T cell changes during pregnancy in multiple sclerosis. Clones were sequenced by immunoSEQ multiplex PCR, and TCRdb holds only the in-frame ones, with some missing. The table records over 60,000 clones, 91% of them present only once. The material was peripheral blood, obtained in the third trimester of pregnancy. Receptors were obtained from a female donor in good health, enrolled as a control in a pregnancy study.

The chain combines TRBV19 with TRBJ2-3, with a possible D match to TRBD1 (5 bases). Deletions cut 2 bases from V and 4 bases from J, with 13 bases between. CDR3 length: 15 amino acids. Germline V gives CDR1 LNHDA, CDR2 SQIVND (reference sequence). The CDR3 region is CASSIISGRADTQYF. The CDR3 DNA is TGTGCCAGTAGTATAATCTCAGGGCGTGCAGATACGCAGTATTTT.

This clone was counted a single time. The chain combines TRBV30 with TRBJ2-3, with 9 bases that match TRBD1. Looked up from germline, CDR1 is GTSNPN and CDR2 is SVGIG (reference sequence). This CDR3 region has 16 residues. V dropped 6 bases and J dropped 4; count of bases not matched to a gene: 14. The CDR3 DNA follows: TGTGCCTGTCTGGGGGGGACAGGGAGGGCCCCAGATACGCAGTATTTT. It is translated as CACLGGTGRAPDTQYF.

CDR3 in amino acids: CATSILGGGNTGELFF. The DNA for the CDR3 is TGTGCCACCAGCATTCTAGGCGGCGGGAACACCGGGGAGCTGTTTTTT. The rearrangement links TRBV15 to TRBJ2-2; D is ambiguous. There are 16 residues in the CDR3. V dropped 4 bases and J dropped 1 base, with 13 bases sitting between them. Germline lookup yields CDR1 LNHNV and CDR2 YYDKDF (reference sequence). The full variable domain, completed using reference TRBV15 and TRBJ2-2, is DAMVIQNPRYQVTQFGKPVTLSCSQTLNHNVMYWYQQKSSQAPKLLFHYYDKDFNNEADTPDNFQSRRPNTSFCFLDIRSPGLGDTAMYLCATSILGGGNTGELFFGEGSRLTVL.

The chain recombines TRBV28 with TRBJ1-4; D remains unclear. From germline, CDR1 is MDHEN and CDR2 SYDVKM. The CDR3 length is 15 residues. V dropped 1 base and J dropped 3 bases, with 9 bases sitting between them. The CDR3 protein is CASSLYGSSNEKLFF. DNA of the CDR3: TGTGCCAGCAGTTTATATGGGAGCTCTAATGAAAAACTGTTTTTT.

The chain links TRBV19 to TRBJ1-2; 9 positions match TRBD1. The V gene's germline CDR1 is LNHDA and CDR2 SQIVND (reference sequence). V gave up 3 bases and J gave up 4 bases; unmatched junction bases: 6. There are 15 residues in the CDR3. CDR3 DNA: TGTGCCAGTAGTATGGTACAGGGGGCGACCTATGGCTACACCTTC. It is translated as CASSMVQGATYGYTF.

The rearrangement links TRBV2 to TRBJ2-2, with TRBD2 identical over 11 bases. The germline gives CDR1 SNHLY, CDR2 FYNNEI. This CDR3 has 16 amino acids. The V and J ends lost 4 bases and 4 bases, in that order; junction bases with no gene match: 5. The CDR3: CASSGPSGRSTGELFF. As DNA, the CDR3 is TGTGCCAGCAGTGGCCCTAGCGGGAGGTCCACCGGGGAGCTGTTTTTT.

The J gene is TRBJ1-1, the V gene TRBV2; 11 positions match TRBD1. Germline lookup yields CDR1 SNHLY and CDR2 FYNNEI. The CDR3 loop spans 15 amino acids. Trimming took 4 bases from V and 3 from J; bases not matched to a gene: 4. The CDR3 DNA sequence: TGTGCCAGCAGTGGACCGGGACAGGGGGACACTGAAGCTTTCTTT. It translates to CASSGPGQGDTEAFF.

The table lists this clone with a few counts. The chain carries TRBV11-2 and TRBJ1-6, with D hard to call. V lost 4 bases to trimming and J lost 10 bases, with 17 bases between them. The CDR3 runs to 15 residues. Germline V lookup: CDR1 SGHAT, CDR2 FQNNGV. The CDR3 sequence: CASSSLGPPGSPLHF. For the CDR3, the DNA is TGTGCCAGCAGCTCCCTCGGACCCCCGGGGTCACCCCTCCACTTT.

The genes are TRBV4-3 and TRBJ1-2, with D tentatively TRBD1 (6 bases). This CDR3 has 16 residues. In germline, CDR1 is LGHNA, CDR2 YSLEER. Trimming left V 0 bases short and J 0 bases short, with 11 bases between. CDR3 sequence: CASSQDPGHANYGYTF. In DNA form, the CDR3 reads TGCGCCAGCAGCCAAGATCCGGGACACGCTAACTATGGCTACACCTTC.

This chain connects TRBV7-9 to TRBJ2-3, with D perhaps TRBD1 (5 bases). V lost 5 bases, J lost 2 bases, and 17 bases lay in between. CDR3 size: 16 residues. Germline CDR1 reads SEHNR; CDR2 reads FQNEAQ (reference sequence). The CDR3 nucleotides read TGTGCCAGCAGCCCTCCGGCAGGGAAGGCCACAGATACGCAGTATTTT. Translating it yields CASSPPAGKATDTQYF.

The chain uses TRBV2 and TRBJ2-2, with 8 bases lining up with TRBD1. CDR3 length: 14 residues. From germline, CDR1 is SNHLY and CDR2 FYNNEI. The J segment lost 5 bases and the V segment lost 6 bases, leaving 5 bases of the junction unmatched. The CDR3 here is CASSATGETGELFF. As DNA, the CDR3 is TGTGCCAGCAGCGCGACAGGGGAGACCGGGGAGCTGTTTTTT.

The chain employs TRBV30 and TRBJ1-5; tentatively, D is TRBD1 (5 bases). The CDR3 is 14 amino acids. V lost 5 bases and J 5 bases, leaving 16 bases between the germline ends. Germline V lookup: CDR1 GTSNPN, CDR2 SVGIG (reference sequence). CDR3 DNA sequence: TGTGCCTGGGCGGGACCGAACTTTTATCAGCCCCAGCATTTT. Translating it yields CAWAGPNFYQPQHF.

The V and J genes are TRBV29-1 and TRBJ2-7; a weak D match, TRBD1 (6 bases). This CDR3 has 14 amino acids. Germline lookup yields CDR1 SQVTM and CDR2 ANQGSEA. The germline V and J ends were trimmed by 4 bases and 3 bases, with 16 bases remaining between them. CDR3 amino acids: CSVVNRAMGYEQYF. For the CDR3, the DNA is TGCAGCGTTGTTAACAGGGCAATGGGCTACGAGCAGTACTTC.